The source of this T cell receptor (beta chain) is a study of cytomegalovirus exposure and HLA in healthy donors. Use of 60 Vbeta and 13 Jbeta primers characterized the PCR. Only in-frame clones appear in the TCRdb table, and some are missing; sequencing was by immunoSEQ multiplex PCR. The profile shows around 110,000 clones, about 86% of them singletons. Germline CDR1 and CDR2: ENHRY and SYGVKD. There are 16 residues in the CDR3. Deletions cut 9 bases from V and 5 bases from J, with 23 bases between. This TCR was recovered from a woman in her thirties in good health and CMV-seronegative. Sequences were obtained from PBMCs. V and J are TRBV10-3 and TRBJ1-5, with D tentatively TRBD1 (5 bases). The CDR3 region has the DNA TGTGCCATTTCGAACGCGGGACCACACGAACATCAGCCCCAGCATTTT. It yields the protein CAISNAGPHEHQPQHF.